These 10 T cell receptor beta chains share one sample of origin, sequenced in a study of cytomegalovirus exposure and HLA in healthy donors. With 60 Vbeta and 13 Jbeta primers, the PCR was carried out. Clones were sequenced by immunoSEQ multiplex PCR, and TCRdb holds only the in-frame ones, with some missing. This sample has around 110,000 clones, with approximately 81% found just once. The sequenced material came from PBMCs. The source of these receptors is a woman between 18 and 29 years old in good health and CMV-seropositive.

CDR3 region: CASSFIAGGQKETQYF. The DNA of the CDR3 is TGTGCCAGCAGCTTCATAGCGGGGGGACAAAAAGAGACCCAGTACTTC. The V call is TRBV7-6, the J call TRBJ2-5, with 10 bases matching TRBD2. J lost 3 bases, V lost 3 bases, and 7 bases had no gene match. The CDR3 runs 16 residues. Germline V CDR1 and CDR2: SGHVS, FNYEAQ.

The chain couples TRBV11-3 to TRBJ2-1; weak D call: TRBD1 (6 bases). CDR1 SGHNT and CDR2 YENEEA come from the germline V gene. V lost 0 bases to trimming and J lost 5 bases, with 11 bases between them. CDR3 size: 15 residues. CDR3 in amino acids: CASSLEVGTNNEQFF. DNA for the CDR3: TGTGCCAGCAGCTTAGAGGTTGGGACAAACAATGAGCAGTTCTTC.

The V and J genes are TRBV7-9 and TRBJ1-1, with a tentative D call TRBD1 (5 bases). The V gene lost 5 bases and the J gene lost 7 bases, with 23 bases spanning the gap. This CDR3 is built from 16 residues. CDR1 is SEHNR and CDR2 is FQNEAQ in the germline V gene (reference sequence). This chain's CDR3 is CASSPSRGMKESEAFF. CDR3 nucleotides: TGTGCCAGCAGCCCCAGCCGGGGGATGAAGGAGAGTGAAGCTTTCTTT.

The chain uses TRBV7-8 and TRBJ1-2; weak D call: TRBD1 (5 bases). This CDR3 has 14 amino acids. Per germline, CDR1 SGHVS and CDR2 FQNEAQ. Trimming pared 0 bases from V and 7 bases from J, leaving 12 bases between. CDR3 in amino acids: CASSLAEGGAGYTF. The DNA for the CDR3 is TGTGCCAGCAGCTTAGCGGAGGGAGGGGCTGGCTACACCTTC.

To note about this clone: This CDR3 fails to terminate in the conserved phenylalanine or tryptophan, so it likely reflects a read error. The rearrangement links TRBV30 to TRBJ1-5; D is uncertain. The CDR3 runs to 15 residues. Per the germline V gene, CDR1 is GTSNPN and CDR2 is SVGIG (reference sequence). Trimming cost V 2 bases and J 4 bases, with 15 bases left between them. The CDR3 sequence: CAWSPPPRGNQPQHL. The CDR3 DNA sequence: TGTGCCTGGAGTCCCCCACCTAGAGGGAATCAGCCCCAGCATTTG.

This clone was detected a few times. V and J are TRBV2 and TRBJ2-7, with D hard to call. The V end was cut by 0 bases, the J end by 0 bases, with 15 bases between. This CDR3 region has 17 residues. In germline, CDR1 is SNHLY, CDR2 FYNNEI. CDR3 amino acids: CASSEALWLKNSYEQYF. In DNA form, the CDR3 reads TGTGCCAGCAGTGAAGCGCTGTGGCTTAAGAACTCCTACGAGCAGTACTTC.

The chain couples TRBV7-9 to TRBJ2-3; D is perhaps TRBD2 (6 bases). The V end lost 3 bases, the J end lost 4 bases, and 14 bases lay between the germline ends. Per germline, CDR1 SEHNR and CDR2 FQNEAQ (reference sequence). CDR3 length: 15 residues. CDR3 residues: CASSFGILASDTQYF. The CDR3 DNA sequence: TGTGCCAGCAGCTTTGGTATTCTAGCGTCAGATACGCAGTATTTT.

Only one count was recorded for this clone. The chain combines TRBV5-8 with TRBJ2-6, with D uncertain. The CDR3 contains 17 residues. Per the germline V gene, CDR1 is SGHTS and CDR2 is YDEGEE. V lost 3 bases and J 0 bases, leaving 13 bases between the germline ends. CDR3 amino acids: CASSSLKDTSGANVLTF. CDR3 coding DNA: TGTGCCAGCAGCTCGCTAAAAGACACCTCTGGGGCCAACGTCCTGACTTTC.

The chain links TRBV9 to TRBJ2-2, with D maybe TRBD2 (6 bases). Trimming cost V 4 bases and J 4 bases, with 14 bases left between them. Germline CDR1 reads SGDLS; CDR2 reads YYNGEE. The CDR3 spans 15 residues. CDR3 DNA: TGTGCCAGCAGCCGGGACTTCCTTATCACCGGGGAGCTGTTTTTT. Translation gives CASSRDFLITGELFF.

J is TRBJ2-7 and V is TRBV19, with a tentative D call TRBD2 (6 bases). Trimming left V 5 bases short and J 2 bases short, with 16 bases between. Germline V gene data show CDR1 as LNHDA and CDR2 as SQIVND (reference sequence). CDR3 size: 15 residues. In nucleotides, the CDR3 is TGTGCCAGTAGTTCTTCCAGCGGGCGTGCCTACGAGCAGTACTTC. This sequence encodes CASSSSSGRAYEQYF.